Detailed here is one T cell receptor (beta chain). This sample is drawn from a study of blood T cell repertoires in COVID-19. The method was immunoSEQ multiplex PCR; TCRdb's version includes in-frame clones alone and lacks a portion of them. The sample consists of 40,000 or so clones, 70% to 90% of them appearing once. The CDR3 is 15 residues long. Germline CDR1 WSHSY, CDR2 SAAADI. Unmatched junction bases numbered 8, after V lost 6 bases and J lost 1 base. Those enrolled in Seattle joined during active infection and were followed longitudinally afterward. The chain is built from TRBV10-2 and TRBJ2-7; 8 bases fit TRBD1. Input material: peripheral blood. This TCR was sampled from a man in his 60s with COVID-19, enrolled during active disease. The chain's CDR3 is CASRNHGQGSYEQYF. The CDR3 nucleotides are TGCGCCAGCAGAAACCATGGACAGGGTTCCTACGAGCAGTACTTC.